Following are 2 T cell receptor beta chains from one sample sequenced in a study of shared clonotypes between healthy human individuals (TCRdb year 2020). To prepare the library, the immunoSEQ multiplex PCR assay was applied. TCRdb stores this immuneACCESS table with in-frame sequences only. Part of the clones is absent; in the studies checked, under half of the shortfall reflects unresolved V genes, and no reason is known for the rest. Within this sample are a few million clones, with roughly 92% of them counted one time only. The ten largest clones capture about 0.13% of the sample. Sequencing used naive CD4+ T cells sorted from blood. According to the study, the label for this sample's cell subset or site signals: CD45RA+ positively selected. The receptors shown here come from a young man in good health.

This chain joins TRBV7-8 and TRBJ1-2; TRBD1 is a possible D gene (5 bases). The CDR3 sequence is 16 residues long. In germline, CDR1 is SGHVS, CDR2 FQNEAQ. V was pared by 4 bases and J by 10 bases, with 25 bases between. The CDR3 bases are TGTGCCAGCAGCTCCACCCATCCGGGGCCCTCTCAGTTCTACACCTTC. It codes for CASSSTHPGPSQFYTF.

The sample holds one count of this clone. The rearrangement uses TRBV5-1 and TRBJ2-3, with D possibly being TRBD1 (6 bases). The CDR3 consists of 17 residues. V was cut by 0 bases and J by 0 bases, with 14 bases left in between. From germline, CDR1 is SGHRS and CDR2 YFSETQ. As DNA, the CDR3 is TGCGCCAGCAGCTTGGCCCAGGGGCCCCTTAGCACAGATACGCAGTATTTT. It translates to CASSLAQGPLSTDTQYF.